The 26 T cell receptor beta chains below were found in one sample sequenced in a study of CD8 T cells in ankylosing spondylitis. Study outcomes and limitations: It appeared that ankylosing spondylitis blood was characterized by a TCR beta motif of fewer than ten highly homologous variants.

TCRdb itself ran the 5' RACE reads through MiXCR, one entry per CDR3 protein. Of hundreds of thousands of distinct CDR3 sequences in the sample, about 24% were seen once. Their antigen targets remain unknown. The sample taken for sequencing was blood, either unsorted or a sorted T cell fraction (not recorded which). The origin of the receptors is a male donor with ankylosing spondylitis.

This chain connects TRBV30 to TRBJ2-2, with D maybe TRBD2 (5 bases). Germline V gives CDR1 GTSNPN, CDR2 SVGIG (reference sequence). The ends were cut back, 2 bases at V and 7 bases at J, with 11 bases in the middle. The CDR3 is made up of 13 amino acids. The CDR3 region has the DNA TGTGCCTGGAGTAGCCTAGCACTCGGGGAGCTGTTTTTT. Translation: CAWSSLALGELFF.

V gene TRBV11-2 combines with J gene TRBJ2-5, with D perhaps matching TRBD1 or TRBD2 (5 bases each). Germline V lookup: CDR1 SGHAT, CDR2 FQNNGV. V lost 3 bases to trimming and J lost 2 bases, with 13 bases between them. The CDR3 totals 15 residues. CDR3 in amino acids: CASSFRGTRQETQYF. The CDR3 bases are TGTGCCAGCAGCTTTCGAGGGACGAGACAAGAGACCCAGTACTTC.

This chain uses TRBV5-1 with TRBJ2-1; D might be TRBD2 (6 bases). Trimming removed 1 base from V and 0 bases from J, with 11 bases in between. The CDR3 is made up of 16 amino acids. Germline lookup yields CDR1 SGHRS and CDR2 YFSETQ. CDR3 DNA sequence: TGCGCCAGCAGCTTGTTTTGGGGACTCTCCTACAATGAGCAGTTCTTC. Translating gives CASSLFWGLSYNEQFF.

This clonotype was detected a few times. V usage is TRBV20-1 and J usage is TRBJ2-4; D possibly corresponds to TRBD1 (6 bases). V dropped 1 base and J dropped 10 bases, with 20 bases sitting between them. The CDR3 totals 15 residues. CDR1 is DFQATT, CDR2 SNEGSKA, per germline (reference sequence). Here the CDR3 reads CSARAFRQALWIQYF. Written as DNA, the CDR3 is TGCAGTGCTAGAGCGTTTCGACAGGCCCTCTGGATTCAGTACTTC.

This clonotype was detected only a few times. V and J are TRBV9 and TRBJ1-6, with 7 bases that match TRBD1. The germline gives CDR1 SGDLS, CDR2 YYNGEE. The V gene end was trimmed by 3 bases and the J gene end by 7 bases; junction bases not matched to a gene: 4. This CDR3 is built from 14 residues. The CDR3 reads CASSEQGPNSPLHF. The CDR3 nucleotides read TGTGCCAGCAGCGAACAGGGGCCCAATTCACCCCTCCACTTT. The complete variable domain, with remaining parts taken from reference TRBV9 and TRBJ1-6, reads DSGVTQTPKHLITATGQRVTLRCSPRSGDLSVYWYQQSLDQGLQFLIQYYNGEERAKGNILERFSAQQFPDLHSELNLSSLELGDSALYFCASSEQGPNSPLHFGNGTRLTVT.

The chain is built from TRBV7-9 and TRBJ2-1; 14 nucleotides line up with TRBD2. CDR1 is SEHNR and CDR2 is FQNEAQ in the germline V gene (reference sequence). With V trimmed by 7 bases and J by 4 bases, 9 bases remained unmatched. The CDR3 is 17 residues long. DNA of the CDR3: TGTGCCAGCACCCCTTCCGGGACTAGCGGGAGATACAATGAGCAGTTCTTC. It is translated as CASTPSGTSGRYNEQFF.

The rearrangement joins TRBV5-1 to TRBJ1-1, with D perhaps TRBD1 (6 bases). V lost 4 bases to trimming and J lost 6 bases, with 16 bases between them. The CDR3 totals 14 residues. In germline, CDR1 is SGHRS, CDR2 YFSETQ. The CDR3 coding sequence is TGCGCCAGCAGCCAGGACAGCCGAGTATCTGAAGCTTTCTTT. Translation gives CASSQDSRVSEAFF.

The sample holds one count of this clonotype. This chain uses TRBV30 with TRBJ1-1; tentative D call: TRBD1 (5 bases). Trimming took off 3 bases at V and 10 bases at J, with 12 bases between the two ends. The germline CDR1 and CDR2 sequences are GTSNPN and SVGIG (reference sequence). The CDR3 totals 11 residues. This CDR3 reads CAWSQVGGAFF. The CDR3 DNA reads TGTGCCTGGAGCCAGGTGGGGGGAGCTTTCTTT. The full variable domain, rest sourced from reference TRBV30 and TRBJ1-1, is SQTIHQWPATLVQPVGSPLSLECTVEGTSNPNLYWYRQAAGRGLQLLFYSVGIGQISSEVPQNLSASRPQDRQFILSSKKLLLSDSGFYLCAWSQVGGAFFGQGTRLTVV.

V is TRBV28 and J is TRBJ1-2; perhaps TRBD1 as D (6 bases). Per germline, CDR1 MDHEN and CDR2 SYDVKM. V lost 3 bases to trimming and J lost 4 bases, with 9 bases between them. This CDR3 region has 13 residues. The DNA for the CDR3 is TGTGCCAGCAGTTTTTTACAGGGCTATGGCTACACCTTC. Translation: CASSFLQGYGYTF.

The gene calls are TRBV15 and TRBJ1-5, with no clear D. The CDR3 runs 16 residues. Germline V gene lookup returns CDR1 LNHNV and CDR2 YYDKDF (reference sequence). The V end was cut by 3 bases, the J end by 0 bases, with 12 bases between. CDR3 bases: TGTGCCACCAGCAGCCCCGACAAATTTAGCAATCAGCCCCAGCATTTT. Translating gives CATSSPDKFSNQPQHF.

This chain uses TRBV20-1 with TRBJ2-3; no firm D call. The CDR3 covers 13 residues. The germline V gene has CDR1 DFQATT and CDR2 SNEGSKA (reference sequence). V lost 4 bases, J lost 1 base, and 9 bases lay in between. Written as DNA, the CDR3 is TGCAGTGCTACAGTCCCGGGCACAGATACGCAGTATTTT. This gives the protein CSATVPGTDTQYF.

The chain is built from TRBV28 and TRBJ1-6; no firm D call. Trimming cost V 11 bases and J 9 bases, with 8 bases left between them. The CDR3 totals 10 residues. The germline V gene encodes CDR1 MDHEN and CDR2 SYDVKM. The CDR3 is CAAVGSPLHF. In DNA form, the CDR3 reads TGTGCCGCGGTGGGTTCACCCCTCCACTTT.

This clonotype showed up just a few times. V and J are TRBV20-1 and TRBJ2-2, with 7 positions matching TRBD2. J gave up 9 bases and V 2 bases, and 18 bases lay outside the gene matches. Germline lookup yields CDR1 DFQATT and CDR2 SNEGSKA (reference sequence). The CDR3 has 17 residues. CDR3 bases: TGCAGTGCTAGATCTGCCAGTCCGGGACTAACAAAGAGGGAGCTGTTTTTT. It translates to CSARSASPGLTKRELFF.

The rearrangement links TRBV12-3 or TRBV12-4 to TRBJ2-3; TRBD1 or TRBD2 may be the D gene (5 bases each). This CDR3 is built from 16 residues. V gave up 4 bases and J gave up 5 bases, with 19 bases separating them. CDR3 loop: CASSSLGRQLGDTQYF. DNA of the CDR3: TGTGCCAGCAGTTCATTGGGACGGCAACTCGGAGATACGCAGTATTTT.

This clonotype appeared many times. The J gene is TRBJ1-5, the V gene TRBV27, with D unclear. V lost 3 bases to trimming and J lost 7 bases, with 10 bases between them. This CDR3 contains 13 residues. From germline, CDR1 is MNHEY and CDR2 SMNVEV (reference sequence). The CDR3 reads CASSLSGEQPQHF. In DNA form, the CDR3 reads TGTGCCAGCAGTTTGTCAGGCGAACAGCCCCAGCATTTT.

This clonotype has a count of ten or more. The chain employs TRBV10-3 and TRBJ1-1; 9 nucleotides line up with TRBD1. Germline V gives CDR1 ENHRY, CDR2 SYGVKD. Trimming at V came to 10 bases and at J to 5 bases, leaving 11 bases not matched to a gene. The CDR3 runs 14 residues. The CDR3, as DNA: TGTGCCACCGACAGGGGGACCGGAGGAACTGAAGCTTTCTTT. Residues: CATDRGTGGTEAFF.

This clonotype showed up just a few times. The gene calls are TRBV5-1 and TRBJ2-2; no clear D. Germline V gives CDR1 SGHRS, CDR2 YFSETQ. This CDR3 comprises 13 residues. V was cut by 5 bases and J by 2 bases, with 7 bases left in between. Written as DNA, the CDR3 is TGCGCCAGCAGAAAGGGAAACACCGGGGAGCTGTTTTTT. This gives the protein CASRKGNTGELFF.

CDR3 coding DNA: TGCAGTGCTAGTAGCCAGGTCCCCTATGGCTACACCTTC. It specifies CSASSQVPYGYTF. The chain has TRBV20-1 and TRBJ1-2, with D unclear. The CDR3 runs to 13 residues. V lost 3 bases and J 4 bases, leaving 12 bases between the germline ends. Germline V gene sequence: CDR1 DFQATT, CDR2 SNEGSKA (reference sequence).

In DNA form, the CDR3 reads TGTGCCAGCAGCCAACAAAATGGGATCGAAGCTTTCTTT. It yields the protein CASSQQNGIEAFF. The genes are TRBV3-1 and TRBJ1-1; D uncertain. Germline lookup yields CDR1 LGHDT and CDR2 YNNKEL (reference sequence). The CDR3 has 13 amino acids. The ends were cut back, 2 bases at V and 8 bases at J, with 12 bases in the middle.

In its sample, this clonotype was seen a few times. The CDR3, as DNA: TGTGCCAGCAGCTTTCTAACAGGGGAAATCACAGATACGCAGTATTTT. The encoded protein is CASSFLTGEITDTQYF. The J gene is TRBJ2-3, the V gene TRBV5-6; 7 bases are a match to TRBD1. The CDR3 loop spans 16 amino acids. V lost 2 bases to trimming and J lost 2 bases; unmatched junction nucleotides: 8. Germline assignment: CDR1 SGHDT and CDR2 YYEEEE.

This clonotype has more than one count but fewer than ten. This chain links TRBV3-1 with TRBJ2-2, with 9 positions matching TRBD2. J lost 5 bases, V lost 1 base, and 5 bases had no gene match. Germline V gene data show CDR1 as LGHDT and CDR2 as YNNKEL (reference sequence). CDR3 size: 16 residues. For the CDR3, the DNA is TGTGCCAGCAGCCAAGGGCCAGCGGGAGGAACCGGGGAGCTGTTTTTT. This encodes CASSQGPAGGTGELFF.

There are many counts of this clonotype. This chain joins TRBV12-3 or TRBV12-4 and TRBJ1-6, with 7 bases identical to TRBD1. Germline trimming cut 6 bases from V and 4 bases from J; bases unmatched to any gene: 6. CDR3 length: 15 residues. The DNA for the CDR3 is TGTGCCAGCAGCAGACAGGGTCCTTATAATTCACCCCTCCACTTT. Its protein product is CASSRQGPYNSPLHF.

The genes are TRBV18 and TRBJ1-5; D is ambiguous. Trimming took off 7 bases at V and 0 bases at J, with 13 bases between the two ends. Germline CDR1 KGHSH, CDR2 LQKENI. The CDR3 length is 15 residues. This CDR3 reads CASFVGQVSNQPQHF. The CDR3 nucleotides are TGTGCCAGCTTTGTGGGTCAGGTTAGCAATCAGCCCCAGCATTTT.

V usage is TRBV12-3 or TRBV12-4 and J usage is TRBJ2-7, with D possibly being TRBD1 (5 bases). This CDR3 has 12 amino acids. The V end lost 3 bases, the J end lost 11 bases, and 14 bases lay between the germline ends. The CDR3 here is CASSFSRSREYF. CDR3 DNA: TGTGCCAGCAGTTTCTCGCGATCCAGGGAGTACTTC.

The CDR3 DNA sequence: TGTGCCAGCACTCAACAGGGTTGGGACACCGGGGAGCTGTTTTTT. It encodes CASTQQGWDTGELFF. This chain uses TRBV12-3 or TRBV12-4 with TRBJ2-2; D possibly corresponds to TRBD1 (6 bases). The CDR3 is 15 residues long. V lost 7 bases to trimming and J lost 3 bases, with 15 bases between them.

This clonotype turned up a few times. J is TRBJ1-1 and V is TRBV7-8, with a weak D call TRBD1 (6 bases). This CDR3 contains 15 residues. V lost 3 bases to trimming and J lost 5 bases, with 16 bases between them. Per the germline V gene, CDR1 is SGHVS and CDR2 is FQNEAQ. Written as DNA, the CDR3 is TGTGCCAGCAGCTTCATAGGGCGAGGGGGAACTGAAGCTTTCTTT. It codes for CASSFIGRGGTEAFF.